The sequence of this TCR beta chain was determined in a study of T cell responses to AZD1222 COVID-19 vaccine (dated by TCRdb to about 2021). Study-wide context: TCR sequencing was performed for 230 to 250 trial participants, of whom approximately 200 were given two doses of AZD1222 and approximately 25 were given two doses of MenACWY control vaccine. Trial participants were enrolled into age subgroups of 18-55, 56-69 and 70-plus years, which contained about 150, 28 and 57 TCR-sequenced participants, respectively.

General study outcomes and caveats: After two AZD1222 doses, spike-specific TCR breadth and depth were significantly higher than at day 0 and than in MenACWY recipients. The 56-69-year group was small, and its depth increase did not reach significance, likely because of low power. Participants were mostly white British and included more females than males, and it was suggested by the authors that clonal diversity may have been underestimated. CD4 TCRs associated with the vaccine covered the entire spike protein, and the dominant responses were in regions 160-218 and 743-854. Because no day 14 peak-response samples were available, the repertoires could be characterized only after the peak T cell response. Reportedly, close to half of the unique spike-specific TCRs recognized epitopes lying outside the regions that are mutated in the B.1.351 and B.1.1.7 variants. Conclusions about previously exposed vaccinees were limited because only a handful of AZD1222 recipients were SARS-CoV-2 seropositive at baseline.

The CDR3 regions of human TCRbeta chains were analyzed by immunosequencing. The authors' analysis ran thus. TCRs in the repertoires were matched against a reference library of SARS-CoV-2-specific TCRs that had been generated with the MIRA antigen-specificity platform. Breadth was defined as the fraction of unique TCRs that were SARS-CoV-2-associated, and depth was defined as the fraction of total T cells that were SARS-CoV-2-associated. Using the MIRA data, each spike-specific TCR was assigned both to the spike region to which the TCR was reactive and to a CD4 or CD8 class. Log10-transformed breadth and depth values were compared by one-way ANOVA with Sidak's multiple comparisons tests. TCRdb's version of the immuneACCESS table is confined to in-frame rearrangements and falls short of the full clone set. An unresolved V gene accounts for under half of the shortfall where checked; the remainder is of unknown origin. That table supplies the V and J calls and clone size; D and trimming were determined from the DNA. This sample has roughly 150,000 clones in its table, and 90% of those were observed once. The top ten constitute approximately 6.3% of the sample.

Reading the label with the study, this specimen's time point is: about 28 days (+/-7) after the second vaccine dose. AZD1222 recipients given second doses at about 4 weeks or at about 12 weeks were pooled, since spike-specific TCR depth and breadth were not found to differ between the two schedules. Samples from vaccinated people were obtained from the UK trials COV001 and COV002, which included a single-blind randomized controlled phase 2/3 trial of AZD1222 (ChAdOx1 nCoV-19) in healthy adults. For TCRbeta chain sequencing, PBMC samples from trial participants were taken at day 0 and at day 28 after the second dose. Turning to this clone: Its target antigen remains unknown. Per-base quality was not reported, and no clone a single base away is much larger than it.

Reading from cysteine to phenylalanine, the CDR3 counts 12 amino acids. Only CDR3 DNA remains: 36 bases, in frame from the first base. V loses 5 bases at its end and J loses 11 bases; junction bases beyond the gene matches: 7. The germline V gene (reference sequence) specifies SEHNR as CDR1 and FQNEAQ as CDR2. The origin of this receptor is an adult who received the AZD1222 COVID-19 vaccine. The chain links TRBV7-9 with TRBJ1-1, and 8 junctional nucleotides match TRBD1. The specimen was peripheral blood, collected 28 days after the second AZD1222 dose. CDR3 sequence: CASSRAGQEAFF. Read as DNA, the sequence is TGTGCCAGCAGCCGGGCGGGACAGGAGGCTTTCTTT.